This record covers a single T cell receptor (beta chain). What it binds is not known. Stated treatment: about 20 received Ad26.COV2.S at low or high dose, single or two shots; roughly five received placebo; per-sample allocation not given. Collection of samples fell on day 63 after the first vaccine or placebo injection. V gave up 7 bases and J gave up 3 bases, with 13 bases separating them. CDR3 length equals 12 residues. Germline values: CDR1 SQVTM, CDR2 ANQGSEA. This sample was taken from a study of Ad26.COV2.S vaccination and SARS-CoV-2 variants. Study as a whole: Ad26.COV2.S given intramuscularly, once or twice 56 days apart. General study findings and limits: The breadth of spike-specific CD8+ and CD4+ T cell responses after vaccination was reportedly substantial.

Repertoires were generated with immunoSEQ multiplex PCR, while TCRdb's copy carries only in-frame clones and drops some. The profile shows 440,000 or so clones, approximately 90% of them singletons. This rearrangement joins TRBV29-1 to TRBJ2-7, with D possibly TRBD1 on 6 matching bases. The material was peripheral blood, obtained in a trial of Ad26.COV2.S vaccine versus placebo. The origin of this receptor is a person aged 18-65 years who received the Ad26.COV2.S COVID-19 vaccine or a placebo. In nucleotides, the CDR3 is TGCAGCGCCGAGGGACACCGCTACGAGCAGTACTTC. Amino acid sequence: CSAEGHRYEQYF.